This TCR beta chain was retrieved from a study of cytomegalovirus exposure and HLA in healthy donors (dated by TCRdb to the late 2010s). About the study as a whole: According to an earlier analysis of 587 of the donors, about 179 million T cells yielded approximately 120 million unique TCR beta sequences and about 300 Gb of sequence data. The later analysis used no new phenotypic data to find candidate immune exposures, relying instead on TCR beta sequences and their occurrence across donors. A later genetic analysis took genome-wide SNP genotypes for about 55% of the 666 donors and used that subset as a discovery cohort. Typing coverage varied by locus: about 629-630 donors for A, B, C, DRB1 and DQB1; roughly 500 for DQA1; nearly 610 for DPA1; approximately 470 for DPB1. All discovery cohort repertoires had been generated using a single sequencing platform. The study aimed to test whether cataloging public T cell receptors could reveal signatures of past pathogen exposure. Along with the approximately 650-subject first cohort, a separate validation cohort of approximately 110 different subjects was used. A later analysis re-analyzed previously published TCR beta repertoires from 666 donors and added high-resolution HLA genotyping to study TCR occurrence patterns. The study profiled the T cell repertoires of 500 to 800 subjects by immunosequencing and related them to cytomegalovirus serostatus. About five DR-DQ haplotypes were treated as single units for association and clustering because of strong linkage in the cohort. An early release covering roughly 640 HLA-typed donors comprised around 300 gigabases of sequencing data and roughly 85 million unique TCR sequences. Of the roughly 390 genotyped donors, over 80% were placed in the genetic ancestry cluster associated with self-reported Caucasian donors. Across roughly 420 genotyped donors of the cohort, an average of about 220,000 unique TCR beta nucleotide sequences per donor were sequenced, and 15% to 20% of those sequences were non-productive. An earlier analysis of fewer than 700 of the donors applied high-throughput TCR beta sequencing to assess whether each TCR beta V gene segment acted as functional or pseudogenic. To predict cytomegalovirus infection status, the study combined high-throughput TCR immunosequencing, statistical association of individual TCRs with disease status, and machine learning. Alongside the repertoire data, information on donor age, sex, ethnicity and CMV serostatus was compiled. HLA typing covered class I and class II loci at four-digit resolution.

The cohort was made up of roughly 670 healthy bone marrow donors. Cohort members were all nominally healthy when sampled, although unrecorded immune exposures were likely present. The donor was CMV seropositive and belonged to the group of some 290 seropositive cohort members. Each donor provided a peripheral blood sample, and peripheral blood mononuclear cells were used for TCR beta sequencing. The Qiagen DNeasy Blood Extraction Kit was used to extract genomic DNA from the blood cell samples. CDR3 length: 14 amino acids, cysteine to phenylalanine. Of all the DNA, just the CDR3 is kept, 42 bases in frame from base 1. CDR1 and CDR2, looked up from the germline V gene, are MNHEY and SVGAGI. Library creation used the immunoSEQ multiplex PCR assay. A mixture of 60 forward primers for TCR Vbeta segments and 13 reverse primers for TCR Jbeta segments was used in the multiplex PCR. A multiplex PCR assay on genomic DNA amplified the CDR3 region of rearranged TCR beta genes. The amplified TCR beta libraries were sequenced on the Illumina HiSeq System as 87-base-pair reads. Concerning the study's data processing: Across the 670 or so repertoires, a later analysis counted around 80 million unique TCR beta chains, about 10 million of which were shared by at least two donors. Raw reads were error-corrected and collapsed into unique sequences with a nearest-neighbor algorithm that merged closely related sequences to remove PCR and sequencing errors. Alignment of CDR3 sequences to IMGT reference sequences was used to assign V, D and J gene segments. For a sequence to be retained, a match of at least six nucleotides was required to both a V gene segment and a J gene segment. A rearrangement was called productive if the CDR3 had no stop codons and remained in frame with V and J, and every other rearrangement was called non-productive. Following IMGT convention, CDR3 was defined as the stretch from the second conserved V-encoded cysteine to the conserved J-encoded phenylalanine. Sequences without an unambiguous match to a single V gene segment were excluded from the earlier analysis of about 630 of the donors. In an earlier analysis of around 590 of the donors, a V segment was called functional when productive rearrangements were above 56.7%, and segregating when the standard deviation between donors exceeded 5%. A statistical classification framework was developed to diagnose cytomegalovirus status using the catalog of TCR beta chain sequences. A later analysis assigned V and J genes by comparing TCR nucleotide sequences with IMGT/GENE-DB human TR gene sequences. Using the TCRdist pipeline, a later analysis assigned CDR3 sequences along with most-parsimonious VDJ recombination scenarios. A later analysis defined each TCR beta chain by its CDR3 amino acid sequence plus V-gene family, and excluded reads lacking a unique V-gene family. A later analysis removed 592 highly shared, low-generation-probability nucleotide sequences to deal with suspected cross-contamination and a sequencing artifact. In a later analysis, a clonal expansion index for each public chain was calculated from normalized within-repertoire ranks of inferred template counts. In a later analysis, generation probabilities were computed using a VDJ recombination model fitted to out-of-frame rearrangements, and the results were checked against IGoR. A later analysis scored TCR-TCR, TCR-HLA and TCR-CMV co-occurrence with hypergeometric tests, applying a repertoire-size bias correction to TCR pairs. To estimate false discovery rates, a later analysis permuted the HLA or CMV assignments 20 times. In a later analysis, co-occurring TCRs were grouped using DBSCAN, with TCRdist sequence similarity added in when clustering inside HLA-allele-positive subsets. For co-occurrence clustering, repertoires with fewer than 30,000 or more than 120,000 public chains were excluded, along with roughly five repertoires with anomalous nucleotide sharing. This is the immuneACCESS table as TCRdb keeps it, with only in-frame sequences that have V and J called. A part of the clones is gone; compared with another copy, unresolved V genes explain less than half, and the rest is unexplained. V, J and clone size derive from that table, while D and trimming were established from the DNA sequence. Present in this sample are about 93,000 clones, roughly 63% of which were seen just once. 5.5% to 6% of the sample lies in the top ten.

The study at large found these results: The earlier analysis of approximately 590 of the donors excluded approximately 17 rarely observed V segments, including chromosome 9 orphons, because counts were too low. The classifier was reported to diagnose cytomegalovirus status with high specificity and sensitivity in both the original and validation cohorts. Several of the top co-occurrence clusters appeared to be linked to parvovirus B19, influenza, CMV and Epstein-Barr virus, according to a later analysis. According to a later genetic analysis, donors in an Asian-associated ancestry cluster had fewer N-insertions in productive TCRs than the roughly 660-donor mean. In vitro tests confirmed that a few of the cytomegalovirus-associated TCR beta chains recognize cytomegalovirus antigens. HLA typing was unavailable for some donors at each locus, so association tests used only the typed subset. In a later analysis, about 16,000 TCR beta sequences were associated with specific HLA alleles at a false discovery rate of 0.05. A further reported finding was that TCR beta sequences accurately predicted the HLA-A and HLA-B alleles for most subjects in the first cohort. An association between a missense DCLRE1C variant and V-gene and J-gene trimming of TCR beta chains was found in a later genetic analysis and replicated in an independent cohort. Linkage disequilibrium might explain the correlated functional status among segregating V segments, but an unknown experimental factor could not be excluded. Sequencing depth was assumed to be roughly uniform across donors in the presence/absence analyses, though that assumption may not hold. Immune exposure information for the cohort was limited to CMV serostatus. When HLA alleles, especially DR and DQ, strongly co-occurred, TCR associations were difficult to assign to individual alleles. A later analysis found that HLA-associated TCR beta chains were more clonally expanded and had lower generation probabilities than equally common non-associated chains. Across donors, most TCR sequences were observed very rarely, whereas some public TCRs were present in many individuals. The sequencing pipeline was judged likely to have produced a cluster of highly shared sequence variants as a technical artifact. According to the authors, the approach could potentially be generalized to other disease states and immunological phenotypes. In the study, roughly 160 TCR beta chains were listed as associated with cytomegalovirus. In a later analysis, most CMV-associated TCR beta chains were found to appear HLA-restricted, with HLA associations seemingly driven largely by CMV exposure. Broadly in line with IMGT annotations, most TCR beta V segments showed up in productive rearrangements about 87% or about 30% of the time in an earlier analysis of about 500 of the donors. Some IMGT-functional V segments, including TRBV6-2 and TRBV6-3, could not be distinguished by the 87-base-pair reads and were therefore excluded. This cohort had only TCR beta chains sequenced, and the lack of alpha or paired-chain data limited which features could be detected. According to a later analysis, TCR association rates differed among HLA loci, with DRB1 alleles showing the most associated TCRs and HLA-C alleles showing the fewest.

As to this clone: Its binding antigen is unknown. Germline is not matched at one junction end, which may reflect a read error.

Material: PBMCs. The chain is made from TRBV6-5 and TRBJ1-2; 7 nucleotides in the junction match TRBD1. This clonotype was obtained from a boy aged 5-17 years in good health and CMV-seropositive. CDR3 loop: CASSYSVDRSGYPF. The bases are TGTGCCAGCAGTTACTCGGTGGACAGGTCTGGCTACCCCTTC.